Included here is one T cell receptor (beta chain) sequence, with context. Its antigen is unknown. This sample was included in a study of cytomegalovirus exposure and HLA in healthy donors. Study outcomes and limitations: The study put 150 or so TCR beta chains on its list as cytomegalovirus-associated.

Profiled with immunoSEQ multiplex PCR; TCRdb holds only in-frame clones, not every one. This table has 200,000 to 250,000 clones, about 89% appearing once. The CDR3 covers 20 residues. Trimming took 3 bases from V and 0 from J, leaving 23 bases between them. Germline V CDR1 and CDR2: MRHNA, SNTAGT. This receptor was identified in a woman aged 18-29 years in good health and CMV-seronegative. The chain recombines TRBV6-4 with TRBJ1-4; the D is unclear. Sequencing was performed on PBMCs. The CDR3 spells CASSDFQDPRRFATNEKLFF. CDR3 coding DNA: TGTGCCAGCAGTGATTTTCAGGACCCCAGGAGGTTCGCAACTAATGAAAAACTGTTTTTT.